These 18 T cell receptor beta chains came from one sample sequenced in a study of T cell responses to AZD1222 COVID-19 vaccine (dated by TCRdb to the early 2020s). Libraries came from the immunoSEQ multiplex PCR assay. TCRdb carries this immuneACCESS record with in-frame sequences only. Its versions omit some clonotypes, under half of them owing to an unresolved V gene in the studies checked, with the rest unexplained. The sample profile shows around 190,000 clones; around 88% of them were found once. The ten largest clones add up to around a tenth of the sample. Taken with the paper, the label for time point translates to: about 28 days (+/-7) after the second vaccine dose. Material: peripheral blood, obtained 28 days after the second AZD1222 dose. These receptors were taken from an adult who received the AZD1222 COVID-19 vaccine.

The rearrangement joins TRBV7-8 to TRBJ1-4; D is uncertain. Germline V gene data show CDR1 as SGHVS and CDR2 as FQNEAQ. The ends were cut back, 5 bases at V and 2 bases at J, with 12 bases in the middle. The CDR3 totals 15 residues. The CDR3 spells CASSRLSGTNEKLFF. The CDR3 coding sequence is TGTGCCAGCAGCCGCCTGTCCGGGACTAATGAAAAACTGTTTTTT.

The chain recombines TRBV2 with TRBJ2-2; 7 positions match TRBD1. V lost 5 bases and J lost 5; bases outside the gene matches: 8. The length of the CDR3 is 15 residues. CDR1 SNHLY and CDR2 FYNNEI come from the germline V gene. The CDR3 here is CASSYEGAPTGELFF. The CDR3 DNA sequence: TGTGCCAGCAGTTACGAGGGGGCCCCGACCGGGGAGCTGTTTTTT.

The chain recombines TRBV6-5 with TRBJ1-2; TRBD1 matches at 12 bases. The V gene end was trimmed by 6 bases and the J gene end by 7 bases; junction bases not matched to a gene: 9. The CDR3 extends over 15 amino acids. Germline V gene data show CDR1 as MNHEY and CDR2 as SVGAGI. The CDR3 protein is CASRSPGQGASGYTF. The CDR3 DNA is TGTGCCAGCAGGTCCCCGGGACAGGGGGCTTCTGGCTACACCTTC.

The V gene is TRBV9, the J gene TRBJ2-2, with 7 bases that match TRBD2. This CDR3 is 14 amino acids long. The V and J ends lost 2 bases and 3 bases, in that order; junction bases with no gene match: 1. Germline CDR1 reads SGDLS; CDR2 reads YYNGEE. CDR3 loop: CASSVRGDTGELFF. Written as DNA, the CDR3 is TGTGCCAGCAGCGTTCGGGGGGACACCGGGGAGCTGTTTTTT.

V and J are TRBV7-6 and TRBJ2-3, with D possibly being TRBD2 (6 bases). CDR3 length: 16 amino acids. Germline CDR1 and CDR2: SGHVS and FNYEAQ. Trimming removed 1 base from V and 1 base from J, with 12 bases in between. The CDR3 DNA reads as TGTGCCAGCAGCTTAGTGTCGCGGGGTGGCACAGATACGCAGTATTTT. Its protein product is CASSLVSRGGTDTQYF.

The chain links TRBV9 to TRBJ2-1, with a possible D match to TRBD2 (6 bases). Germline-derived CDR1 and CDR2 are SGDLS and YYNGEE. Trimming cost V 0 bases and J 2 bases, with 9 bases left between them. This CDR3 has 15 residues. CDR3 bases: TGTGCCAGCAGCGTAGCGTGGGGGGCCTACAATGAGCAGTTCTTC. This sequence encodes CASSVAWGAYNEQFF. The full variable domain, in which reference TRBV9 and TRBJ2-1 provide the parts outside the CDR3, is DSGVTQTPKHLITATGQRVTLRCSPRSGDLSVYWYQQSLDQGLQFLIQYYNGEERAKGNILERFSAQQFPDLHSELNLSSLELGDSALYFCASSVAWGAYNEQFFGPGTRLTVL.

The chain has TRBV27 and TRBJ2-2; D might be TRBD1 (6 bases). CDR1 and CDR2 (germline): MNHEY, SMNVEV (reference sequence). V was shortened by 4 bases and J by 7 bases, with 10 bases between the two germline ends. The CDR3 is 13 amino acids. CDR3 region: CASSWGRYGELFF. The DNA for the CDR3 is TGTGCCAGCAGTTGGGGGCGGTACGGGGAGCTGTTTTTT.

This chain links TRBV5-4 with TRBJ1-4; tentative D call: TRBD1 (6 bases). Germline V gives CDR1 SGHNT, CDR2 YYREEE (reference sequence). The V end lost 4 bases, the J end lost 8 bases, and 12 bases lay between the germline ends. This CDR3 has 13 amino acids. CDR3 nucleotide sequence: TGTGCCAGCAGCATTCAGGGGTTAGAAAAACTGTTTTTT. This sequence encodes CASSIQGLEKLFF.

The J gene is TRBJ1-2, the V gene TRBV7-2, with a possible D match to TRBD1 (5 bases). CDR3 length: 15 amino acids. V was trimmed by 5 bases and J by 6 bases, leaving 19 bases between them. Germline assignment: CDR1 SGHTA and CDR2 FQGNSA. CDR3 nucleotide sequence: TGTGCCAGCAGCGCACAGGACGGATCGCTTGATGGCTACACCTTC. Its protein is CASSAQDGSLDGYTF.

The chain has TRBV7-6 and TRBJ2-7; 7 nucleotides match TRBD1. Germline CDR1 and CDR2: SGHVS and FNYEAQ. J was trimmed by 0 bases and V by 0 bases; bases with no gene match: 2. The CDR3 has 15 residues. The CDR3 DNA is TGTGCCAGCAGCTTAGCGACAGGGTACTCCTACGAGCAGTACTTC. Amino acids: CASSLATGYSYEQYF.

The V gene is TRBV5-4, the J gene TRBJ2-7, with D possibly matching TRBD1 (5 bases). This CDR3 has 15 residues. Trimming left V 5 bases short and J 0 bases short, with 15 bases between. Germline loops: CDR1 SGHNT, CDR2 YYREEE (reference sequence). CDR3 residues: CASSLRRVSSYEQYF. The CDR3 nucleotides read TGTGCCAGCAGTTTACGCAGGGTTAGCTCCTACGAGCAGTACTTC.

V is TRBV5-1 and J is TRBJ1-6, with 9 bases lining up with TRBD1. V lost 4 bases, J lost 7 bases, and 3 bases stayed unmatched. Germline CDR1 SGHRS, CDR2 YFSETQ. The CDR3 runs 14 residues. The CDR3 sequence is CASSTGGMNSPLHF. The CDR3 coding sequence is TGCGCCAGCAGCACAGGGGGCATGAATTCACCCCTCCACTTT.

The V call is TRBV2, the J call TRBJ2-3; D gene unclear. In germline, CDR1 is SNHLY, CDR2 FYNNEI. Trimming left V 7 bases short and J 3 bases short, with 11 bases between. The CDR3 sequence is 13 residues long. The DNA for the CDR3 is TGTGCCAGCAAGGCCTCCCCAACAGATACGCAGTATTTT. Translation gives CASKASPTDTQYF.

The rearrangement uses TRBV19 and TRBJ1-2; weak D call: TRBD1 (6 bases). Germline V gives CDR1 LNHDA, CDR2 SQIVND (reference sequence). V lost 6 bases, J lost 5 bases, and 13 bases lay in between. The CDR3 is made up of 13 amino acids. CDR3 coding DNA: TGTGCCAGTAGGTTACAGGGTACTTATGGCTACACCTTC. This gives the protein CASRLQGTYGYTF.

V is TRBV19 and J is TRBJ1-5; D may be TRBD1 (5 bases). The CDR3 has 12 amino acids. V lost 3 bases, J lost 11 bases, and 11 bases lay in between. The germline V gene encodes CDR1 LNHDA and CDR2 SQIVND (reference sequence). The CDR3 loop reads CASSMREGTQHF. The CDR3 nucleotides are TGTGCCAGTAGTATGAGAGAGGGGACCCAGCATTTT.

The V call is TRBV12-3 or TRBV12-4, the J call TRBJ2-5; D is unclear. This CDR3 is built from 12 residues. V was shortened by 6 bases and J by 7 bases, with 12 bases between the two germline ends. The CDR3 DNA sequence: TGTGCCAGCAGCCCTGGACCGGGGACCCAGTACTTC. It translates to CASSPGPGTQYF.

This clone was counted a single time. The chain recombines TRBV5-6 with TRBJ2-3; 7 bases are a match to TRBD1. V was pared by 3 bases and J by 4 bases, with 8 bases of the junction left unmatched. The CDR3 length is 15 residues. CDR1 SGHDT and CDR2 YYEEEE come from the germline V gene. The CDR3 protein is CASSSRQGWADTQYF. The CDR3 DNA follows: TGTGCCAGCAGCTCAAGACAGGGATGGGCAGATACGCAGTATTTT. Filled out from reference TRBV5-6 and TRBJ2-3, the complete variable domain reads DAGVTQSPTHLIKTRGQQVTLRCSPKSGHDTVSWYQQALGQGPQFIFQYYEEEERQRGNFPDRFSGHQFPNYSSELNVNALLLGDSALYLCASSSRQGWADTQYFGPGTRLTVL.

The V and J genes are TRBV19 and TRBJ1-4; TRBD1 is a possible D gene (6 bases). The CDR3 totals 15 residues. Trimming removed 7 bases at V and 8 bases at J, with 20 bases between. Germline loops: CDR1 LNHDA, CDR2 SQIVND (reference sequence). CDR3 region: CASTLDGGPGEKLFF. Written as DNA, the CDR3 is TGTGCCAGTACCTTGGACGGGGGGCCTGGAGAAAAACTGTTTTTT.